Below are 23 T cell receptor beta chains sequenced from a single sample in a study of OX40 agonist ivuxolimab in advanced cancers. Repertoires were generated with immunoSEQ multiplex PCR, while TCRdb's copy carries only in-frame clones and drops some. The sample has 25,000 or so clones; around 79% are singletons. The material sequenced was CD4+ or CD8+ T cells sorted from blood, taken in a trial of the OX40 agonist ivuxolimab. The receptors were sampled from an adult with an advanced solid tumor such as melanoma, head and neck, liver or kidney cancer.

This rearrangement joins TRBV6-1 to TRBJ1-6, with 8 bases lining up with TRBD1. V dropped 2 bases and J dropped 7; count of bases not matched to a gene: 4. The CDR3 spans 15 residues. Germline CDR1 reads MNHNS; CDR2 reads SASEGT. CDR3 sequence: CASSETGGRNSPLHF. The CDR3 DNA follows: TGTGCCAGCAGTGAAACAGGGGGTCGAAATTCACCCCTCCACTTT.

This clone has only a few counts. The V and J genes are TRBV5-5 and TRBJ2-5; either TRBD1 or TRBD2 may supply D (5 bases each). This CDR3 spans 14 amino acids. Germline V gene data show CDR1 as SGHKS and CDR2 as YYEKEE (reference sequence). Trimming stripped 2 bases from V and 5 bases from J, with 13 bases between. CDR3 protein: CASSFRGPGETQYF. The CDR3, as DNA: TGTGCCAGCAGCTTTAGGGGACCAGGGGAGACCCAGTACTTC. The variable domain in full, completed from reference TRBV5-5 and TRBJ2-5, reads DAGVTQSPTHLIKTRGQQVTLRCSPISGHKSVSWYQQVLGQGPQFIFQYYEKEERGRGNFPDRFSARQFPNYSSELNVNALLLGDSALYLCASSFRGPGETQYFGPGTRLLVL.

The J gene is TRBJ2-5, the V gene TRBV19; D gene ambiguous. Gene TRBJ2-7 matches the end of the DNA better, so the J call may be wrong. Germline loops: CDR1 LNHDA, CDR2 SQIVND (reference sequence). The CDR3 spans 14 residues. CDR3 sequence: CASSTDTLRGEQYF. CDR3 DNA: TGTGCCAGTAGTACCGACACGCTTCGTGGCGAGCAGTACTTC.

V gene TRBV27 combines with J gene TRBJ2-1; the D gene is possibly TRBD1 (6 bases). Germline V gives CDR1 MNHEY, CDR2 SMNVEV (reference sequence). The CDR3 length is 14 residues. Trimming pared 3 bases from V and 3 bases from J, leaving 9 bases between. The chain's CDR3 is CASSLRGNYNEQFF. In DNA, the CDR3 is TGTGCCAGCAGTTTGAGGGGGAACTACAATGAGCAGTTCTTC.

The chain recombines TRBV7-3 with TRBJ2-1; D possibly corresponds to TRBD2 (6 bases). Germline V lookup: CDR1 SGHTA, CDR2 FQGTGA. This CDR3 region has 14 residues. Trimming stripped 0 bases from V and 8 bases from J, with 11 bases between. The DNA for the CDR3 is TGTGCCAGCAGCTTAACTGGGACTCCCGATGAGCAGTTCTTC. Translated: CASSLTGTPDEQFF.

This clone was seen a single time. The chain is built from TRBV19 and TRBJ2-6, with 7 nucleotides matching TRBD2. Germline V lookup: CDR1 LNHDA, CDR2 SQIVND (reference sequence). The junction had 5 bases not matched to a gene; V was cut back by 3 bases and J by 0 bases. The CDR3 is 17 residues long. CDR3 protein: CASSIAGGSSGANVLTF. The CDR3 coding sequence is TGTGCCAGTAGTATTGCGGGCGGGAGCTCTGGGGCCAACGTCCTGACTTTC.

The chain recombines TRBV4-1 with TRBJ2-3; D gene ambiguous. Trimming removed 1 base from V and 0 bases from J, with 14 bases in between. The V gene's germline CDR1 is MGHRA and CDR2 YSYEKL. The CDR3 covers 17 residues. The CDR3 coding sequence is TGCGCCAGCAGCCAAGGTGTAAGCTATGTTAGCACAGATACGCAGTATTTT. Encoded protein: CASSQGVSYVSTDTQYF.

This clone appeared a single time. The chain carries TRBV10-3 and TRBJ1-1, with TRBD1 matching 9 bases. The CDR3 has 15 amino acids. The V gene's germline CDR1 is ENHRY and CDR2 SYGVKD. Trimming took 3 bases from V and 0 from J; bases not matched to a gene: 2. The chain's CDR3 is CAISETGGMNTEAFF. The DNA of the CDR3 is TGTGCCATCAGTGAAACAGGGGGCATGAACACTGAAGCTTTCTTT.

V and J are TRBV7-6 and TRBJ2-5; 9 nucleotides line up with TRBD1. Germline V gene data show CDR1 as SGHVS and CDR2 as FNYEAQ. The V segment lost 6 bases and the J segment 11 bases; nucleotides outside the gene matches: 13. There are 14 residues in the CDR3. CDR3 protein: CASSTGTGPSEQYF. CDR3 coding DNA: TGTGCCAGCAGTACCGGGACAGGGCCTAGTGAGCAGTACTTC.

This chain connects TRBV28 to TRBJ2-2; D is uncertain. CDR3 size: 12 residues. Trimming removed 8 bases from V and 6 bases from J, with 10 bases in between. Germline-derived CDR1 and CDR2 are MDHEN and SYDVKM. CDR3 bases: TGTGCCAGCGGAACCTGGGCCGGGGAGCTGTTTTTT. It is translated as CASGTWAGELFF.

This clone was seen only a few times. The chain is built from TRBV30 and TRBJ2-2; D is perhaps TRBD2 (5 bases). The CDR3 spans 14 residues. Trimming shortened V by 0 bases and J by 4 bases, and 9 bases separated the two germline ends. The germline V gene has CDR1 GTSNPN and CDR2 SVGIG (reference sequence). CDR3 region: CAWSVLAATGELFF. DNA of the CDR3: TGTGCCTGGAGTGTTCTAGCCGCCACCGGGGAGCTGTTTTTT.

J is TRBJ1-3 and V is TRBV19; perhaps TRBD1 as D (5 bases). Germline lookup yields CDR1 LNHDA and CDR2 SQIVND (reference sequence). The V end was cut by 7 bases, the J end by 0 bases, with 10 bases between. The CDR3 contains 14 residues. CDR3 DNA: TGTGCCAGTAACGACAGAGACTCTGGAAACACCATATATTTT. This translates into CASNDRDSGNTIYF.

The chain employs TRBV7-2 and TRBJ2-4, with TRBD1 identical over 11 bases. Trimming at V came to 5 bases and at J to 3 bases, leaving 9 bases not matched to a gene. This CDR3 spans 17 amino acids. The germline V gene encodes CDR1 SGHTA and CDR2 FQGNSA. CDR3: CASSGRRTGGVKNIQYF. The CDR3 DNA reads TGTGCCAGCAGCGGCCGAAGGACAGGGGGCGTCAAAAACATTCAGTACTTC. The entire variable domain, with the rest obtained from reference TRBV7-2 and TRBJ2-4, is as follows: GAGVSQSPSNKVTEKGKDVELRCDPISGHTALYWYRQSLGQGLEFLIYFQGNSAPDKSGLPSDRFSAERTGGSVSTLTIQRTQQEDSAVYLCASSGRRTGGVKNIQYFGAGTRLSVL.

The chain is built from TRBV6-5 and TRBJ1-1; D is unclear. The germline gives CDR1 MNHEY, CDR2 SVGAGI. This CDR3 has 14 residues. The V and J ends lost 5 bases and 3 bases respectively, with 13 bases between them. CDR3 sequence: CASSALLGDTEAFF. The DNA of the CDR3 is TGTGCCAGCAGTGCACTTCTAGGTGACACTGAAGCTTTCTTT.

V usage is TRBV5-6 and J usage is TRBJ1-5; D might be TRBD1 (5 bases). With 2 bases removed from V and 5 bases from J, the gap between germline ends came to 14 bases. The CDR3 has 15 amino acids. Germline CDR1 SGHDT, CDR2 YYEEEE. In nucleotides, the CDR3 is TGTGCCAGCAGCTTCTTTACGCAGGGCGATCAGCCCCAGCATTTT. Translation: CASSFFTQGDQPQHF.

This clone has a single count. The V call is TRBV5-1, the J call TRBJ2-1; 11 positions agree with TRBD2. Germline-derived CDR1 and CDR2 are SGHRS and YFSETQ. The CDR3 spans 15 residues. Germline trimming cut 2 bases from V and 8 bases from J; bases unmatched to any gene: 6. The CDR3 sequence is CASSFASGRIDEQFF. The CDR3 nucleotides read TGCGCCAGCAGCTTCGCTAGCGGGAGGATAGATGAGCAGTTCTTC. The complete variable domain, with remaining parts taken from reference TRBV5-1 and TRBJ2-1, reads KAGVTQTPRYLIKTRGQQVTLSCSPISGHRSVSWYQQTPGQGLQFLFEYFSETQRNKGNFPGRFSGRQFSNSRSEMNVSTLELGDSALYLCASSFASGRIDEQFFGPGTRLTVL.

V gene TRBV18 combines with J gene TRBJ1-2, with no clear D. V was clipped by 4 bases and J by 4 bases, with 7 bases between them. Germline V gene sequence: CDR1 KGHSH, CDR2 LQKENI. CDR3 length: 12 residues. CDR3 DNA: TGTGCCAGCTCACTCCGGGTCTATGGCTACACCTTC. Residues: CASSLRVYGYTF.

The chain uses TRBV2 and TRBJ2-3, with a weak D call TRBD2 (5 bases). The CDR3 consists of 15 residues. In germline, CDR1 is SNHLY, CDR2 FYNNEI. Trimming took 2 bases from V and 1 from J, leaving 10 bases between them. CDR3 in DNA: TGTGCCAGCAGTGAAAGCACTAGGGGCACAGATACGCAGTATTTT. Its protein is CASSESTRGTDTQYF.

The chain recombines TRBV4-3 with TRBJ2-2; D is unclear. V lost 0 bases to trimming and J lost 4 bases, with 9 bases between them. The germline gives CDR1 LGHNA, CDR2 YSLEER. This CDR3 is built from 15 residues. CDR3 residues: CASSQEFGFTGELFF. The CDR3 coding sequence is TGCGCCAGCAGCCAAGAGTTCGGTTTCACCGGGGAGCTGTTTTTT.

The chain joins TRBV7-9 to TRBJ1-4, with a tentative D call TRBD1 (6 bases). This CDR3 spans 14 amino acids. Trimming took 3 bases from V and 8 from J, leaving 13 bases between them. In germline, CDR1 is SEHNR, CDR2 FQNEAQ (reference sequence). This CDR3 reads CASSLGPQGEKLFF. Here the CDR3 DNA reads TGTGCCAGCAGCTTGGGACCTCAGGGGGAAAAACTGTTTTTT.

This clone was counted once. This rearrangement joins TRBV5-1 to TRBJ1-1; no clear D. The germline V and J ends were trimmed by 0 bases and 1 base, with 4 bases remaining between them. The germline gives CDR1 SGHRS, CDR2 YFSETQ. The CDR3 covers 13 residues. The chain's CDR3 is CASSLDANTEAFF. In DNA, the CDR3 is TGCGCCAGCAGCTTGGACGCGAACACTGAAGCTTTCTTT.

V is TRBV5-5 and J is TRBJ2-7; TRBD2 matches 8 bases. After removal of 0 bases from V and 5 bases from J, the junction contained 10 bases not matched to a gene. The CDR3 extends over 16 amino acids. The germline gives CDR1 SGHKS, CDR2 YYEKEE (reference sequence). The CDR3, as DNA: TGTGCCAGCAGCTTGGTTAATAGCGGGATCCCCGACGAGCAGTACTTC. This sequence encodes CASSLVNSGIPDEQYF.

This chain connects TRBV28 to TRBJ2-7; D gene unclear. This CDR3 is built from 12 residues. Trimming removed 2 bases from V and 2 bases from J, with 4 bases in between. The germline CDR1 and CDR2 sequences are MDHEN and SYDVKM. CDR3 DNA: TGTGCCAGCAGTTTAAGTCCCTACGAGCAGTACTTC. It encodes CASSLSPYEQYF.